These 22 T cell receptor beta chains came from one sample sequenced in a study of blood T cell repertoires in COVID-19 (dated by TCRdb to 2018 to 2020). The library relied on the immunoSEQ multiplex PCR assay. This immuneACCESS table, as held by TCRdb, lists in-frame sequences with V and J called but not all clones. Of the missing ones, under half trace to an unresolved V gene in checked studies; the others have no known cause. The sample contains 180,000 or so clones, approximately 85% of them found a single time. The ten largest make up less than 9% of the sample. The sequencing input was peripheral blood. Receptors originate from a woman aged 55 to 70 with acute or convalescent COVID-19.

This chain links TRBV10-3 with TRBJ2-5; 7 nucleotides align to TRBD2. The germline V gene encodes CDR1 ENHRY and CDR2 SYGVKD. The CDR3 is 13 amino acids. Trimming at V came to 7 bases and at J to 2 bases, leaving 4 bases not matched to a gene. CDR3 nucleotide sequence: TGTGCCATCAAGCCAGCGGGGCAAGAGACCCAGTACTTC. Protein sequence: CAIKPAGQETQYF.

The chain recombines TRBV3-1 (or the pseudogene TRBV3-2) with TRBJ2-5; 8 bases line up with TRBD2. V was pared by 2 bases and J by 10 bases, with 6 bases of the junction left unmatched. Germline lookup yields CDR1 LGHDT and CDR2 YNNKEL (reference sequence). The CDR3 length is 13 residues. CDR3 nucleotide sequence: TGTGCCAGCAGCCAACTCCGGGGGGGGGACCAGTACTTC. Translation gives CASSQLRGGDQYF.

The chain carries TRBV29-1 and TRBJ2-5; 10 bases are shared with TRBD2. Trimming at V came to 5 bases and at J to 2 bases, leaving 5 bases not matched to a gene. Germline loops: CDR1 SQVTM, CDR2 ANQGSEA. The CDR3 sequence is 14 residues long. CDR3 in amino acids: CSVLSLAGQETQYF. The CDR3 DNA reads as TGCAGCGTTCTCTCACTAGCGGGGCAAGAGACCCAGTACTTC.

The rearrangement uses TRBV14 and TRBJ2-1; TRBD2 aligns across 11 bases. This CDR3 region has 20 residues. Germline trimming cut 0 bases from V and 5 bases from J; bases unmatched to any gene: 15. CDR1 and CDR2 (germline): SGHDN, FVKESK. CDR3 loop: CASSQEKVTGLAGSHNEQFF. CDR3 coding DNA: TGTGCCAGCAGCCAAGAGAAGGTCACCGGACTAGCGGGCAGCCACAATGAGCAGTTCTTC.

CDR3 in DNA: TGTGCCACTCCCCCGGGGGGGGGCAGGGATACGCAGTATTTT. Translating gives CATPPGGGRDTQYF. The genes are TRBV2 and TRBJ2-3; the match to TRBD2 covers 8 bases. Germline V gene data show CDR1 as SNHLY and CDR2 as FYNNEI. The V segment lost 10 bases and the J segment 6 bases; nucleotides outside the gene matches: 12. The CDR3 has 14 residues. Full variable domain (outside the CDR3, taken from reference TRBV2 and TRBJ2-3): EPEVTQTPSHQVTQMGQEVILRCVPISNHLYFYWYRQILGQKVEFLVSFYNNEISEKSEIFDDQFSVERPDGSNFTLKIRSTKLEDSAMYFCATPPGGGRDTQYFGPGTRLTVL.

The chain joins TRBV6-5 to TRBJ1-4; D might be TRBD1 (5 bases). The CDR3 spans 13 residues. The V gene's germline CDR1 is MNHEY and CDR2 SVGAGI. V lost 8 bases and J lost 6, with 13 bases in between. This CDR3 is CASYQRGYEKLFF. DNA for the CDR3: TGTGCCAGCTACCAGCGGGGGTATGAAAAACTGTTTTTT.

This chain links TRBV21-1 with TRBJ1-5; TRBD1 reflects the table's D call only, with no check against the DNA. TRBV21-1 is designated a pseudogene. The CDR3 spans 15 residues. The CDR3: CASSKVWDRGQPQHF. CDR3 bases: TGTGCCAGCAGCAAAGTCTGGGACAGGGGTCAGCCCCAGCATTTT.

This chain links TRBV9 with TRBJ2-2; maybe TRBD1 (6 bases). Trimming removed 5 bases at V and 1 base at J, with 9 bases between. The CDR3 contains 14 residues. CDR1 is SGDLS and CDR2 is YYNGEE in the germline V gene. The chain's CDR3 is CASRRGWNTGELFF. The CDR3 nucleotides read TGTGCCAGCAGGAGGGGGTGGAACACCGGGGAGCTGTTTTTT.

The CDR3 nucleotides are TGTGCCAGCAGCCAGACAGGTAATCAGCCCCAGCATTTT. Protein: CASSQTGNQPQHF. V usage is TRBV3-1 (or the pseudogene TRBV3-2) and J usage is TRBJ1-5, with D possibly matching TRBD1 (6 bases). The V gene lost 3 bases and the J gene lost 4 bases, with 7 bases spanning the gap. The CDR3 consists of 13 residues. The V gene's germline CDR1 is LGHDT and CDR2 YNNKEL (reference sequence).

The chain carries TRBV30 and TRBJ1-5; tentatively, D is TRBD1 (6 bases). CDR3 length: 14 residues. Trimming cost V 0 bases and J 4 bases, with 10 bases left between them. CDR1 and CDR2 from the germline V gene are GTSNPN and SVGIG (reference sequence). CDR3 nucleotides: TGTGCCTGGAGTGTACCAGGGGATAATCAGCCCCAGCATTTT. Residues: CAWSVPGDNQPQHF.

This clone has a handful of counts. The rearrangement links TRBV6-1 to TRBJ2-1; 11 nucleotides align to TRBD2. Germline assignment: CDR1 MNHNS and CDR2 SASEGT. The CDR3 is 16 amino acids. J lost 4 bases, V lost 3 bases, and 5 bases had no gene match. The CDR3 DNA reads TGTGCCAGCAGTGACACTAGCGGGAGAACATACAATGAGCAGTTCTTC. Translating gives CASSDTSGRTYNEQFF.

This chain joins TRBV9 and TRBJ1-1; D unclear. The CDR3 has 14 amino acids. Trimming cost V 0 bases and J 3 bases, with 9 bases left between them. Germline CDR1 SGDLS, CDR2 YYNGEE. CDR3 loop: CASSVDGSDTEAFF. CDR3 bases: TGTGCCAGCAGCGTAGATGGTAGCGACACTGAAGCTTTCTTT.

The gene calls are TRBV7-9 and TRBJ1-4, with 7 bases matching TRBD1. The germline CDR1 and CDR2 sequences are SEHNR and FQNEAQ (reference sequence). Trimming took 5 bases from V and 3 from J; bases not matched to a gene: 6. The CDR3 is 15 amino acids. The CDR3 is CASSPGTAPNEKLFF. CDR3 bases: TGTGCCAGCAGCCCGGGGACAGCGCCTAATGAAAAACTGTTTTTT.

In this sample, this clone turned up a few times. The J gene is TRBJ2-5, the V gene TRBV5-5; D is unresolved. The CDR3 sequence is 14 residues long. V shed 7 bases and J shed 2 bases, with 15 bases lying between them. Germline values: CDR1 SGHKS, CDR2 YYEKEE (reference sequence). CDR3 DNA sequence: TGTGCCAGCCGGCTCCAGGTCGCTCAAGAGACCCAGTACTTC. As protein: CASRLQVAQETQYF.

The chain has TRBV19 and TRBJ1-5, with TRBD1 identical over 8 bases. The CDR3 extends over 17 amino acids. Germline V gene sequence: CDR1 LNHDA, CDR2 SQIVND (reference sequence). V shed 3 bases, J shed 6 bases, and the junction held 13 bases outside the gene matches. CDR3 loop: CASSILSPTGASQPQHF. CDR3 nucleotides: TGTGCCAGTAGTATCTTATCTCCGACAGGGGCCTCTCAGCCCCAGCATTTT. Full variable domain (missing parts from reference TRBV19 and TRBJ1-5): DGGITQSPKYLFRKEGQNVTLSCEQNLNHDAMYWYRQDPGQGLRLIYYSQIVNDFQKGDIAEGYSVSREKKESFPLTVTSAQKNPTAFYLCASSILSPTGASQPQHFGDGTRLSIL.

The rearrangement uses TRBV7-2 and TRBJ2-1; 10 bases are a match to TRBD2. This CDR3 has 16 residues. Germline CDR1 reads SGHTA; CDR2 reads FQGNSA. Trimming took 1 base from V and 6 from J; bases not matched to a gene: 6. The CDR3 region has the DNA TGTGCCAGCAGCTTAGTTCCGCTAGCGGGGGTCAATGAGCAGTTCTTC. This codes for CASSLVPLAGVNEQFF.

V usage is TRBV19 and J usage is TRBJ1-5, with a weak D call TRBD1 (6 bases). Deletions cut 7 bases from V and 11 bases from J, with 21 bases between. The CDR3 is 14 amino acids. Germline values: CDR1 LNHDA, CDR2 SQIVND (reference sequence). CDR3 DNA sequence: TGTGCCAGTAAAGCAGGGGCCCTTTCAAGCGCCCAGCATTTT. Its protein product is CASKAGALSSAQHF.

The chain carries TRBV18 and TRBJ2-5; 13 bases align to TRBD2. The CDR3 extends over 17 amino acids. V was clipped by 5 bases and J by 7 bases; unmatched bases: 13. CDR1 KGHSH and CDR2 LQKENI come from the germline V gene. The CDR3 spells CASSREEGLAGEGTQYF. The CDR3 region has the DNA TGTGCCAGCTCAAGGGAGGAAGGACTAGCGGGAGAGGGGACCCAGTACTTC.

V and J are TRBV3-1 (or the pseudogene TRBV3-2) and TRBJ2-7; D perhaps matches TRBD2 (6 bases). Germline lookup yields CDR1 LGHDT and CDR2 YNNKEL (reference sequence). There are 13 residues in the CDR3. V dropped 3 bases and J dropped 6 bases, with 12 bases sitting between them. The CDR3 coding sequence is TGTGCCAGCAGCCAGGGAGCGGGTTCCGAGCAGTACTTC. Protein product: CASSQGAGSEQYF.

The chain joins TRBV19 to TRBJ1-1; the match to TRBD1 covers 7 bases. Germline CDR1 LNHDA, CDR2 SQIVND (reference sequence). This CDR3 contains 12 residues. Germline trimming cut 4 bases from V and 8 bases from J; bases unmatched to any gene: 4. CDR3: CASSRGTAEAFF. In nucleotides, the CDR3 is TGTGCCAGTAGTAGGGGGACAGCAGAAGCTTTCTTT. The whole variable domain, remainder taken from reference TRBV19 and TRBJ1-1, is DGGITQSPKYLFRKEGQNVTLSCEQNLNHDAMYWYRQDPGQGLRLIYYSQIVNDFQKGDIAEGYSVSREKKESFPLTVTSAQKNPTAFYLCASSRGTAEAFFGQGTRLTVV.

The chain has TRBV5-1 and TRBJ1-2, with 7 bases identical to TRBD1. Germline trimming cut 4 bases from V and 2 bases from J; bases unmatched to any gene: 5. The CDR3 sequence is 14 residues long. Germline V lookup: CDR1 SGHRS, CDR2 YFSETQ. This chain's CDR3 is CASSALTGNYGYTF. The CDR3 DNA is TGCGCCAGCAGCGCCTTGACAGGGAACTATGGCTACACCTTC.

CDR3: CASSNSGQDYQPQHF. CDR3 DNA sequence: TGTGCCAGTAGTAACTCCGGACAGGACTATCAGCCCCAGCATTTT. The chain is built from TRBV19 and TRBJ1-5; 7 bases are a match to TRBD1. The junction had 8 bases not matched to a gene; V was cut back by 4 bases and J by 5 bases. Germline V gives CDR1 LNHDA, CDR2 SQIVND (reference sequence). CDR3 length: 15 residues.